These 16 T cell receptor beta chains came from one sample sequenced in a study of cytomegalovirus exposure and HLA in healthy donors. The assay was immunoSEQ multiplex PCR, and TCRdb's table has in-frame clones only and misses some. The data show 45,000 to 65,000 clones, around 93% seen once. The material sequenced was PBMCs. These TCRs come from a woman aged 18-35 years in good health and CMV-seropositive.

This rearrangement joins TRBV29-1 to TRBJ2-2; 12 bases line up with TRBD2. J was trimmed by 7 bases and V by 6 bases; bases with no gene match: 6. The CDR3 length is 14 residues. Germline V lookup: CDR1 SQVTM, CDR2 ANQGSEA. The CDR3 spells CSVPTSGGGGELFF. In DNA, the CDR3 is TGCAGCGTCCCGACTAGCGGGGGCGGCGGGGAGCTGTTTTTT.

Only a few counts were recorded for this clone. The J gene is TRBJ1-1, the V gene TRBV2; D possibly corresponds to TRBD1 (6 bases). Looked up from germline, CDR1 is SNHLY and CDR2 is FYNNEI. The CDR3 totals 14 residues. V lost 2 bases and J 1 base, leaving 8 bases between the germline ends. Written as DNA, the CDR3 is TGTGCCAGCAGTGAAAGGGGGGGGAACACTGAAGCTTTCTTT. This encodes CASSERGGNTEAFF.

The chain is built from TRBV18 and TRBJ2-5; possibly TRBD2 for D (5 bases). V shed 5 bases and J shed 4 bases, with 17 bases lying between them. The CDR3 covers 15 residues. Germline loops: CDR1 KGHSH, CDR2 LQKENI. Written as DNA, the CDR3 is TGTGCCAGCTCAAGCAACGAGGGAATCGGAGAGACCCAGTACTTC. Translated, it gives CASSSNEGIGETQYF.

The V call is TRBV29-1, the J call TRBJ2-5; TRBD2 aligns across 8 bases. Judging by the DNA end, TRBJ2-7 fits better; the J call may be wrong. This CDR3 has 14 residues. CDR1 and CDR2 from the germline V gene are SQVTM and ANQGSEA. This chain's CDR3 is CSVGSGGVSYEQYF. The DNA of the CDR3 is TGCAGCGTTGGCTCGGGAGGGGTTTCCTACGAGCAGTACTTC.

This clone was seen only once. The chain has TRBV27 and TRBJ2-1; TRBD2 aligns across 8 bases. Germline V gene data show CDR1 as MNHEY and CDR2 as SMNVEV (reference sequence). The CDR3 is made up of 14 amino acids. V was clipped by 6 bases and J by 3 bases; unmatched bases: 4. DNA for the CDR3: TGTGCCAGCAGAACGGGGGGGAGCTACAATGAGCAGTTCTTC. This translates into CASRTGGSYNEQFF.

The chain carries TRBV20-1 and TRBJ2-7, with D hard to call. CDR3 length: 11 residues. V was trimmed by 2 bases and J by 4 bases, leaving 6 bases between them. Per germline, CDR1 DFQATT and CDR2 SNEGSKA (reference sequence). The CDR3 is CSARNSYEQYF. CDR3 sequence (DNA): TGCAGTGCTAGAAACTCTTACGAGCAGTACTTC.

The genes are TRBV28 and TRBJ2-2; 8 bases line up with TRBD1. The CDR3 length is 16 residues. Per the germline V gene, CDR1 is MDHEN and CDR2 is SYDVKM. The V segment lost 11 bases and the J segment 1 base; nucleotides outside the gene matches: 12. CDR3 residues: CAARPGGPLNTGELFF. The CDR3 DNA reads as TGTGCCGCGCGACCAGGGGGCCCCTTGAACACCGGGGAGCTGTTTTTT.

This chain joins TRBV6-4 and TRBJ2-1; possible D gene TRBD2, 6 bases. The V gene's germline CDR1 is MRHNA and CDR2 SNTAGT. Trimming took off 4 bases at V and 2 bases at J, with 15 bases between the two ends. The CDR3 is made up of 16 amino acids. CDR3 sequence: CASSALAGSPYNEQFF. DNA of the CDR3: TGTGCCAGCAGTGCACTCGCGGGAAGCCCCTACAATGAGCAGTTCTTC.

In this sample, this clone turned up a few times. This chain connects TRBV6-4 to TRBJ2-1; 9 bases fit TRBD2. The CDR3 loop spans 15 amino acids. V lost 4 bases to trimming and J lost 6 bases; unmatched junction nucleotides: 7. Germline V gene data show CDR1 as MRHNA and CDR2 as SNTAGT. The CDR3 nucleotides read TGTGCCAGCAGTGCCAGCGGGGGGACGTTCAATGAGCAGTTCTTC. Protein sequence: CASSASGGTFNEQFF.

The V gene is TRBV14, the J gene TRBJ1-6, with a tentative D call TRBD1 (5 bases). The CDR3 covers 15 residues. V shed 3 bases and J shed 4 bases, with 10 bases lying between them. Looked up from germline, CDR1 is SGHDN and CDR2 is FVKESK. CDR3 coding DNA: TGTGCCAGCAGCCAGCAGGGTTCTTATAATTCACCCCTCCACTTT. It yields the protein CASSQQGSYNSPLHF. Full variable domain (rest looked up from reference TRBV14 and TRBJ1-6): EAGVTQFPSHSVIEKGQTVTLRCDPISGHDNLYWYRRVMGKEIKFLLHFVKESKQDESGMPNNRFLAERTGGTYSTLKVQPAELEDSGVYFCASSQQGSYNSPLHFGNGTRLTVT.

The chain combines TRBV14 with TRBJ2-7; perhaps TRBD1 as D (5 bases). Germline V CDR1 and CDR2: SGHDN, FVKESK. CDR3 size: 14 residues. Trimming pared 5 bases from V and 3 bases from J, leaving 14 bases between. The CDR3 region is CASSTGPLNYEQYF. CDR3 nucleotides: TGTGCCAGCAGCACAGGCCCTCTGAACTACGAGCAGTACTTC.

The chain is built from TRBV19 and TRBJ1-5; D might be TRBD1 (6 bases). Germline values: CDR1 LNHDA, CDR2 SQIVND (reference sequence). The CDR3 totals 14 residues. V dropped 2 bases and J dropped 4 bases, with 9 bases sitting between them. CDR3: CASSIRQVNQPQHF. The DNA of the CDR3 is TGTGCCAGTAGTATAAGACAGGTTAATCAGCCCCAGCATTTT.

This sequence joins TRBV4-3 and TRBJ1-3; perhaps TRBD1 as D (5 bases). The CDR3 runs 18 residues. Looked up from germline, CDR1 is LGHNA and CDR2 is YSLEER. Trimming stripped 0 bases from V and 0 bases from J, with 15 bases between. DNA for the CDR3: TGCGCCAGCAGCCAAGATTTAGGCAGGGCCTCCTCTGGAAACACCATATATTTT. Translation: CASSQDLGRASSGNTIYF.

This rearrangement joins TRBV28 to TRBJ1-2, with D possibly being TRBD1 (6 bases). Germline CDR1 and CDR2: MDHEN and SYDVKM. The CDR3 runs 14 residues. Trimming shortened V by 8 bases and J by 7 bases, and 20 bases separated the two germline ends. The CDR3 is CASSPGDAVTGYTF. CDR3 nucleotide sequence: TGTGCCAGCTCACCAGGGGATGCGGTTACTGGCTACACCTTC.

This clone was picked up a small number of times. The chain is built from TRBV14 and TRBJ2-7; D not resolved. This CDR3 comprises 12 residues. Trimming took 2 bases from V and 4 from J, leaving 6 bases between them. Germline CDR1 is SGHDN and CDR2 is FVKESK. CDR3 region: CASSQRSYEQYF. In DNA, the CDR3 is TGTGCCAGCAGCCAAAGGAGTTACGAGCAGTACTTC.

The genes are TRBV6-1 and TRBJ2-7; possibly TRBD1 for D (6 bases). Deletions cut 6 bases from V and 1 base from J, with 16 bases between. The length of the CDR3 is 15 residues. From germline, CDR1 is MNHNS and CDR2 SASEGT. The CDR3 spells CASRAGERVSYEQYF. The CDR3 DNA reads TGTGCCAGCAGGGCAGGGGAGAGAGTATCCTACGAGCAGTACTTC.